This TCR beta chain comes out of a study of OX40 agonist ivuxolimab in advanced cancers. Study context: Ivuxolimab, which is an agonistic anti-OX40 (CD134) antibody, was administered to the patients.

Findings and caveats of the study: Within 6 weeks, CD4+ and CD8+ blood T cells expanded clonally at 0.1 to 3.0 mg/kg.

The germline V gene encodes CDR1 SGHVS and CDR2 FQNEAQ. Trimming removed 1 base at V and 8 bases at J, with 14 bases between. CDR3 length equals 15 residues. About this clone itself: Its antigen is undetermined.

TCRdb's table, derived via immunoSEQ multiplex PCR, lists solely in-frame clones and lacks some. Counted here are around 2,900 clones, roughly 72% occurring once; the ten biggest clones make up roughly 25%. The clonotype was recovered from an adult with an advanced solid tumor such as melanoma, head and neck, liver or kidney cancer. The starting material was CD4+ or CD8+ T cells sorted from blood, obtained in a trial of the OX40 agonist ivuxolimab. The gene calls are TRBV7-8 and TRBJ1-4; D is ambiguous. The DNA for the CDR3 is TGTGCCAGCAGCTTAGGGGTAGGGAATCAGGAAAAACTGTTTTTT. It codes for CASSLGVGNQEKLFF.